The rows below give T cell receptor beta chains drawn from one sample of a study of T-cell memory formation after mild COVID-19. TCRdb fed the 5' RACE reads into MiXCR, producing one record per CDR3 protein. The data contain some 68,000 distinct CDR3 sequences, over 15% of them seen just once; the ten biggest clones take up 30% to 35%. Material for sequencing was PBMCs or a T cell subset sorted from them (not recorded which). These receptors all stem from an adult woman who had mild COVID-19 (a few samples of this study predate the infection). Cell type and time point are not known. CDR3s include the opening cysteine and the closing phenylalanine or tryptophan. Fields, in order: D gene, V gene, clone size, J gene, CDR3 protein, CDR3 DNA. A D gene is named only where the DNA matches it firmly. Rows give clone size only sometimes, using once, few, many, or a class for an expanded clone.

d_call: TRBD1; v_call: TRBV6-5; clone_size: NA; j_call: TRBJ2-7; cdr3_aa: CASSYSKTGGISYEQYF; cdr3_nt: TGTGCCAGCAGTTACTCCAAGACAGGGGGCATTTCCTACGAGCAGTACTTC
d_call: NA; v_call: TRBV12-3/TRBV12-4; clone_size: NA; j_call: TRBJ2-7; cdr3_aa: CASSLFLSYEQYF; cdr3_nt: TGTGCCAGCAGTTTATTCCTCTCCTACGAGCAGTACTTC
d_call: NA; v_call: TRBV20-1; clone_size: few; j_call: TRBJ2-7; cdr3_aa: CSARKTLDYEQYF; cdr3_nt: TGCAGTGCTAGAAAAACCCTGGACTACGAGCAGTACTTC
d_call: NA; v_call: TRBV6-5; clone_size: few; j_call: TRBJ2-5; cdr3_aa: CASTEWGQTQYF; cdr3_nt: TGTGCCAGCACCGAATGGGGCCAGACCCAGTACTTC
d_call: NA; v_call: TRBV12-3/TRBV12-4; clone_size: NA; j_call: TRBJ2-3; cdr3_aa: CASSHISGVFGTDTQYF; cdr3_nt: TGTGCCAGCAGTCATATATCGGGGGTTTTTGGCACAGATACGCAGTATTTT
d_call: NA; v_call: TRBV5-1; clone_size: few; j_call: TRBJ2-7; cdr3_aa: CASSLNIAYEQYF; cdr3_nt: TGCGCCAGCAGCTTGAATATCGCCTACGAGCAGTACTTC
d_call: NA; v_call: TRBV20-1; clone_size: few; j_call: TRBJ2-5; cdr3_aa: CSAERDITYQETQYF; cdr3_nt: TGCAGTGCTGAGAGGGACATTACCTACCAAGAGACCCAGTACTTC
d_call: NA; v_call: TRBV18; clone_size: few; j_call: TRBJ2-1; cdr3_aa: CASSLSYNEQFF; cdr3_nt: TGTGCCAGCTCACTCTCCTACAATGAGCAGTTCTTC
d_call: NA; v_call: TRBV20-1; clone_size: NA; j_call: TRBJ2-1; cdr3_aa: CSARRARLAAYNEQFF; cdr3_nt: TGCAGTGCTAGACGCGCCCGCCTAGCAGCCTACAATGAGCAGTTCTTC
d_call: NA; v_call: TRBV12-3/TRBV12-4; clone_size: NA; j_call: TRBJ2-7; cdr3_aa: CASSWAEEPYEQYF; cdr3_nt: TGTGCCAGCAGTTGGGCGGAAGAACCCTACGAGCAGTACTTC
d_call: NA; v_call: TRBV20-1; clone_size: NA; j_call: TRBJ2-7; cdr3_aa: CSARATEGGYEQYF; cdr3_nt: TGCAGTGCTAGGGCTACAGAGGGAGGCTACGAGCAGTACTTC
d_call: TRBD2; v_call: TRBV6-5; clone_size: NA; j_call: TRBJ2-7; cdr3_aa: CASSTSAGGPYEQYF; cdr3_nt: TGTGCCAGCAGTACCTCAGCGGGAGGGCCCTACGAGCAGTACTTC
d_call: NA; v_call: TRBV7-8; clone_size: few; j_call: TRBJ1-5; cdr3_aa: CASSLVGGNQPQHF; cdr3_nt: TGTGCCAGCAGCTTAGTGGGGGGAAATCAGCCCCAGCATTTT
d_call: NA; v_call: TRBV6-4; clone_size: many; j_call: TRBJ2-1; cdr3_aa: CASSEVETSGQFF; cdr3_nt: TGTGCCAGCAGTGAAGTAGAGACGAGTGGGCAGTTCTTC
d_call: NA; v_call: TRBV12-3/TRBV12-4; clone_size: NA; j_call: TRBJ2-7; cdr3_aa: CASSLRPLGEQYF; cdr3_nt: TGTGCCAGCAGTTTAAGGCCGCTCGGGGAGCAGTACTTC
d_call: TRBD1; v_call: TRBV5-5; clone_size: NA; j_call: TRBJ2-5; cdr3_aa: CASSMDTGTEETQYF; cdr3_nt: TGTGCCAGCAGTATGGATACCGGGACAGAAGAGACCCAGTACTTC
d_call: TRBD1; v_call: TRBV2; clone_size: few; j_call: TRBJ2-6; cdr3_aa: CASRPNSGTGGNRANVLTF; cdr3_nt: TGTGCCAGCAGACCAAACTCCGGGACAGGGGGCAATAGGGCCAACGTCCTGACTTTC
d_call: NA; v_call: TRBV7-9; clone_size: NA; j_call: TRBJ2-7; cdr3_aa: CASSLEQSRYSYEQYF; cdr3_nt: TGTGCCAGCAGCTTAGAGCAATCACGGTATTCCTACGAGCAGTACTTC
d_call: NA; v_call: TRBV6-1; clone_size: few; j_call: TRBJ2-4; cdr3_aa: CASSERAAAEAKNIQYF; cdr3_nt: TGTGCCAGCAGTGAAAGGGCAGCCGCGGAGGCCAAAAACATTCAGTACTTC
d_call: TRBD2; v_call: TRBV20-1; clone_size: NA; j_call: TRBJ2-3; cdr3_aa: CSAEYGRASTDTQYF; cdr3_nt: TGCAGTGCTGAATATGGGAGGGCCAGCACAGATACGCAGTATTTT
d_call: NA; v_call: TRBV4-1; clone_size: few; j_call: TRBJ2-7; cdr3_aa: CASSQSEGEDEQYF; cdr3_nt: TGCGCCAGCAGCCAATCTGAGGGGGAGGACGAGCAGTACTTC
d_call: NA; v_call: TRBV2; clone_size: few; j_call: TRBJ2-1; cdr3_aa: CASSGDPGRGDNEQFF; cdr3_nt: TGTGCCAGCAGTGGGGACCCGGGGAGGGGGGACAATGAGCAGTTCTTC
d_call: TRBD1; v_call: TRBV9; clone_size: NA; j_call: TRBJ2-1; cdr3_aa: CASSPGQSYNEQFF; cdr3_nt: TGTGCCAGCAGCCCGGGACAGAGTTACAATGAGCAGTTCTTC
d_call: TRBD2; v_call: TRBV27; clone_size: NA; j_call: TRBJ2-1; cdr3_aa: CASSLDLAGTNEQFF; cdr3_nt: TGTGCCAGCAGTTTGGATTTAGCGGGGACGAATGAGCAGTTCTTC
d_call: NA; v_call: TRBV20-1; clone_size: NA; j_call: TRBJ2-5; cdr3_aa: CSAPPGVQETQYF; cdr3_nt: TGCAGTGCGCCCCCGGGTGTTCAAGAGACCCAGTACTTC
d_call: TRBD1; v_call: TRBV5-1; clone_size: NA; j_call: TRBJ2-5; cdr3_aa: CASSLVTGGASETQYF; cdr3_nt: TGCGCCAGCAGCTTGGTCACAGGGGGCGCCTCAGAGACCCAGTACTTC
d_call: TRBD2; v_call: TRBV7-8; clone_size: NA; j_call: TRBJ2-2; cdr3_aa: CASSLAIRLAGITGELFF; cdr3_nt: TGTGCCAGCAGCTTAGCGATTAGACTAGCGGGGATCACCGGGGAGCTGTTTTTT
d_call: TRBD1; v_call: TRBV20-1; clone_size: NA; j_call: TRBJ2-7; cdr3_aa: CSAPGQVYYEQYF; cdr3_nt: TGCAGTGCCCCGGGACAGGTCTATTACGAGCAGTACTTC
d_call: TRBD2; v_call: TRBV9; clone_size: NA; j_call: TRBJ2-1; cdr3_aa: CASSATGGYGDEQFF; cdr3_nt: TGTGCCAGCAGCGCCACGGGGGGATATGGGGATGAGCAGTTCTTC
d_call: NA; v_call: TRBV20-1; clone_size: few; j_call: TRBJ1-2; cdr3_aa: CSARDRGKDGYTF; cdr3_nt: TGCAGTGCTAGAGACAGGGGAAAGGACGGCTACACCTTC
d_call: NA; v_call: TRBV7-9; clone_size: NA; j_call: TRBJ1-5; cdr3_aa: CASSLGGEPQHF; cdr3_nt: TGTGCCAGCAGCTTAGGGGGGGAGCCCCAGCATTTT
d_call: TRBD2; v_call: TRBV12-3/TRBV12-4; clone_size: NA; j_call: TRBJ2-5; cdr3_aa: CASGFGTSGSRETQYF; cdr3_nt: TGTGCCAGCGGCTTTGGGACTAGCGGGAGTAGGGAGACCCAGTACTTC
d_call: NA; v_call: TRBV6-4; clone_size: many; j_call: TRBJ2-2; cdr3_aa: CASSEGSPDGTGELFF; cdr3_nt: TGTGCCAGCAGTGAAGGGAGCCCCGATGGCACCGGGGAGCTGTTTTTT
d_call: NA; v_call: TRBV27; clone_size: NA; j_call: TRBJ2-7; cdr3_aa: CASSFFASGEQYF; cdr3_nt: TGTGCCAGCAGTTTTTTTGCGTCCGGCGAGCAGTACTTC
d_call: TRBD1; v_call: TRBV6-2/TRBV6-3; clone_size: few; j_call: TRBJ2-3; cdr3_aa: CASSWGTGGTDTQYF; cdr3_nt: TGTGCCAGCAGTTGGGGGACAGGGGGCACAGATACGCAGTATTTT
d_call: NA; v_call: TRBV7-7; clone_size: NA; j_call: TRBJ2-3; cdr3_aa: CASSRLREQPYTDTQYF; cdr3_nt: TGTGCCAGCAGCCGATTGAGGGAGCAACCCTACACAGATACGCAGTATTTT
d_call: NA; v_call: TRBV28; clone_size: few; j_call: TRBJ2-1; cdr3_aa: CASTQIRGNEQFF; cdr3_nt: TGTGCCAGCACCCAAATTCGGGGTAATGAGCAGTTCTTC
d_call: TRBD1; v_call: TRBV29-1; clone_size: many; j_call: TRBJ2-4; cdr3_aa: CSVLRPGQGPHPYKNIQYF; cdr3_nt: TGCAGCGTCCTCCGGCCGGGACAGGGCCCCCACCCCTACAAAAACATTCAGTACTTC
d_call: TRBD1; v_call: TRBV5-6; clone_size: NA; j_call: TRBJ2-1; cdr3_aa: CASSHGTGYNEQFF; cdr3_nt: TGTGCCAGCAGCCACGGGACAGGGTACAATGAGCAGTTCTTC
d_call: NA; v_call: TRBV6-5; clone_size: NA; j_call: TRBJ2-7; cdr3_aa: CASSSPPDSTYEQYF; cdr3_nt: TGTGCCAGCAGCTCTCCCCCGGACAGTACCTACGAGCAGTACTTC
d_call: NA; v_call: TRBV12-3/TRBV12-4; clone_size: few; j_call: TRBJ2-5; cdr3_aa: CASSWLGGETQYF; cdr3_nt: TGTGCCAGCAGCTGGCTGGGCGGAGAGACCCAGTACTTC
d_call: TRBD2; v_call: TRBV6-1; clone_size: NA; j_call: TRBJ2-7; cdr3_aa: CASSEGLAGGSYEQYF; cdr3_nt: TGTGCCAGCAGTGAGGGCCTTGCGGGAGGCTCCTACGAGCAGTACTTC
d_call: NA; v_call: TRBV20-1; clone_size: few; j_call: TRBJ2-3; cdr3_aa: CSARDPDSLGADTQYF; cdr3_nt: TGCAGTGCTAGAGATCCGGACAGCCTCGGTGCTGATACGCAGTATTTT
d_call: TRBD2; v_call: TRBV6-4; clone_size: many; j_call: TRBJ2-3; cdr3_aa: CASSDGREGSTDTQYF; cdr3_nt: TGTGCCAGCAGTGACGGGCGGGAGGGGAGCACAGATACGCAGTATTTT